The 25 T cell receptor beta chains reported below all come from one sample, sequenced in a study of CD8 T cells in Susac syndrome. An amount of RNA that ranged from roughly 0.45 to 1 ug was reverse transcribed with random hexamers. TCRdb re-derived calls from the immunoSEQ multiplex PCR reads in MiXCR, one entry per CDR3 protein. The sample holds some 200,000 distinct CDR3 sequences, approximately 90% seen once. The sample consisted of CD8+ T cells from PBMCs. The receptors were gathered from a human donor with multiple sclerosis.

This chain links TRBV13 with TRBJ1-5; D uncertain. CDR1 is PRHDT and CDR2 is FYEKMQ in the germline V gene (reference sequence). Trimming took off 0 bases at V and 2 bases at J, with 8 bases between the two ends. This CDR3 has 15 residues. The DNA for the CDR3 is TGTGCCAGCAGCTTAGGGGCATTGGGCAATCAGCCCCAGCATTTT. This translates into CASSLGALGNQPQHF.

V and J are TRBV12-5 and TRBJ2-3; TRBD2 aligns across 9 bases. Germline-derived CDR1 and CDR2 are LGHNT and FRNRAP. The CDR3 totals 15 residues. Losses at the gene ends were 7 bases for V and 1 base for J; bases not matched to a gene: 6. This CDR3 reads CASAFAGGRTDTQYF. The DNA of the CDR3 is TGTGCTAGTGCCTTCGCGGGGGGGCGCACAGATACGCAGTATTTT.

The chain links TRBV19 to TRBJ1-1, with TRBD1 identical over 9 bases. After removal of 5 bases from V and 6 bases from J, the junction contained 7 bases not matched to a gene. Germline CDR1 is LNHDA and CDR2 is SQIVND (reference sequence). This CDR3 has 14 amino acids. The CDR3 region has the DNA TGTGCCAGTAGTGCTTACAGGGGGCGGTCTGAAGCTTTCTTT. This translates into CASSAYRGRSEAFF.

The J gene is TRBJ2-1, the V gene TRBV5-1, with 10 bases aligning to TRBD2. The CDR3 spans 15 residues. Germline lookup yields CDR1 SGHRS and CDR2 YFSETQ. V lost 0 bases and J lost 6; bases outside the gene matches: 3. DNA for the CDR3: TGCGCCAGCAGCTTGGAGTTAGCGGGGGGCAATGAGCAGTTCTTC. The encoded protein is CASSLELAGGNEQFF.

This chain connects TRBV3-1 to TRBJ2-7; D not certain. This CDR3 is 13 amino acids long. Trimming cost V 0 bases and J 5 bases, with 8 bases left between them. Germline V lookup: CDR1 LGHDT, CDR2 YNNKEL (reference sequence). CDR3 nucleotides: TGTGCCAGCAGCCAAGACTGGGATAACGAGCAGTACTTC. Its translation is CASSQDWDNEQYF.

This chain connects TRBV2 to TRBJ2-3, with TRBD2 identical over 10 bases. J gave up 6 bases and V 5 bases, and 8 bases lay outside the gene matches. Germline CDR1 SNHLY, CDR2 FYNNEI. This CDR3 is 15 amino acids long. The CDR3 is CASSSLAGETDTQYF. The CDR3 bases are TGTGCCAGCAGTTCTCTAGCGGGAGAAACCGATACGCAGTATTTT.

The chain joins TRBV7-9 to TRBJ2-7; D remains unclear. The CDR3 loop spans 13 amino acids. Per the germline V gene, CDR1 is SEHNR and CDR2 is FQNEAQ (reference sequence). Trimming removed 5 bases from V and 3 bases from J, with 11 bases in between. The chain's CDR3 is CASSLPTNYEQYF. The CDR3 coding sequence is TGTGCCAGCAGCCTACCCACGAACTACGAGCAGTACTTC.

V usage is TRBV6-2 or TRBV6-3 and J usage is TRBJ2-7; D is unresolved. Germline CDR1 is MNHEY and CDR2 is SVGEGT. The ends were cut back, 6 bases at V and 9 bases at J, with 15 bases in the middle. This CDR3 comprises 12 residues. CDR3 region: CASSPGGIWQYF. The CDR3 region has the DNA TGTGCCAGCAGCCCGGGTGGGATTTGGCAGTACTTC.

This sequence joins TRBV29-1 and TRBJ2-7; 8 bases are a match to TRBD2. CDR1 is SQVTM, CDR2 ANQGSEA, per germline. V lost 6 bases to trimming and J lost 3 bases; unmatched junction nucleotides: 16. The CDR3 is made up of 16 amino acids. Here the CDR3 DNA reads TGCAGCGTGCTACGGGGGGGGCAAGGGCGGTACTACGAGCAGTACTTC. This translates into CSVLRGGQGRYYEQYF.

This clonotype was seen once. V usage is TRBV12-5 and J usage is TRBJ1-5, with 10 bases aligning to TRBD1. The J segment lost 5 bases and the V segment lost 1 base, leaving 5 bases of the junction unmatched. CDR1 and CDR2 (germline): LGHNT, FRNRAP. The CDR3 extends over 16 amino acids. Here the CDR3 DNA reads TGTGCTAGTGGTTTGGCCGGGGACAGGGGTTATCAGCCCCAGCATTTT. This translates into CASGLAGDRGYQPQHF.

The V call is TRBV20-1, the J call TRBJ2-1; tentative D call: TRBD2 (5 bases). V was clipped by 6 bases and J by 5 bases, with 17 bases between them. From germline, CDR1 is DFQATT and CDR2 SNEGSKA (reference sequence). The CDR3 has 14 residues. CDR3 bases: TGCAGTGCCCCGAGCGGCCTTGGGAACAATGAGCAGTTCTTC. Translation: CSAPSGLGNNEQFF.

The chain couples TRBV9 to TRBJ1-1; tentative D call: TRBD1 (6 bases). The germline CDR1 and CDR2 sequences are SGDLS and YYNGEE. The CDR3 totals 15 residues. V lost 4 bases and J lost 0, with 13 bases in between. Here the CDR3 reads CASSLTDRLNTEAFF. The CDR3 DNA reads TGTGCCAGCAGCCTTACCGACAGGCTGAACACTGAAGCTTTCTTT.

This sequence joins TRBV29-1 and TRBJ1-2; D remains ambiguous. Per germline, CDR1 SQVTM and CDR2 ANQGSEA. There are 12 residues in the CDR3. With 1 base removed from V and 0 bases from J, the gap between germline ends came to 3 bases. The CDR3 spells CSVEAANYGYTF. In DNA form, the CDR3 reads TGCAGCGTTGAAGCGGCTAACTATGGCTACACCTTC. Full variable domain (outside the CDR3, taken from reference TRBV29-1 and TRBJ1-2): SAVISQKPSRDICQRGTSLTIQCQVDSQVTMMFWYRQQPGQSLTLIATANQGSEATYESGFVIDKFPISRPNLTFSTLTVSNMSPEDSSIYLCSVEAANYGYTFGSGTRLTVV.

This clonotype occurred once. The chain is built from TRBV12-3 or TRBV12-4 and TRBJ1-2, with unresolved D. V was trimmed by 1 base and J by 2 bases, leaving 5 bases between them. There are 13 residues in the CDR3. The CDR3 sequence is CASSLGANYGYTF. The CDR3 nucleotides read TGTGCCAGCAGTTTAGGAGCAAACTATGGCTACACCTTC.

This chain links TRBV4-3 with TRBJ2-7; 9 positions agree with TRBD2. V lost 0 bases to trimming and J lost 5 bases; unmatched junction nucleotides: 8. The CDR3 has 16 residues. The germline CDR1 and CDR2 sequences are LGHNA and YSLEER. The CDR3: CASSQDRGLASDEQYF. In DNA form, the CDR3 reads TGCGCCAGCAGCCAAGATAGGGGACTAGCTTCTGACGAGCAGTACTTC.

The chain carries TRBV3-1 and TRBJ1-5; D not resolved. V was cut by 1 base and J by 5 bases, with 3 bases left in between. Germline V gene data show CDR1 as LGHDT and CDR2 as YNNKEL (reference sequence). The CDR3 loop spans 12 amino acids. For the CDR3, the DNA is TGTGCCAGCAGCCAAGGATATCAGCCCCAGCATTTT. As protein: CASSQGYQPQHF.

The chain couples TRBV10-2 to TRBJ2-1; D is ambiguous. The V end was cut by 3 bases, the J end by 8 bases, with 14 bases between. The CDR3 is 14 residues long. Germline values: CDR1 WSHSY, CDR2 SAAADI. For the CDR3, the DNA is TGCGCCAGCAGTGACGGTGGGAAGCTCTATGAGCAGTTCTTC. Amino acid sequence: CASSDGGKLYEQFF.

The CDR3 DNA follows: TGTGCCAGCAGTCCCCTTGGCCTGGGACAGGGGGTGGTGAGACCGCTCTCTGGGGCCAACGTCCTGACTTTC. Protein sequence: CASSPLGLGQGVVRPLSGANVLTF. V usage is TRBV27 and J usage is TRBJ2-6; 11 bases match TRBD1. CDR3 length: 24 amino acids. From germline, CDR1 is MNHEY and CDR2 SMNVEV (reference sequence). The V gene end was trimmed by 5 bases and the J gene end by 0 bases; junction bases not matched to a gene: 24.

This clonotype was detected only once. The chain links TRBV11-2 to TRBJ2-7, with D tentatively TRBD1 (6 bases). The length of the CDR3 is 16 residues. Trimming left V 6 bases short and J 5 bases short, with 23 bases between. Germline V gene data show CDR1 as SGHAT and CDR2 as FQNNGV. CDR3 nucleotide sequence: TGTGCCAGCAGTCACCGACCCCTGGGGGCCGCCGACGAGCAGTACTTC. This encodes CASSHRPLGAADEQYF.

The CDR3 DNA reads TGTGCCAGTAGTATCCGGACAGGGGGGATCTACGAGCAGTACTTC. As protein: CASSIRTGGIYEQYF. The chain is built from TRBV19 and TRBJ2-7; 10 bases line up with TRBD1. This CDR3 has 15 residues. Trimming took 3 bases from V and 3 from J; bases not matched to a gene: 5. From germline, CDR1 is LNHDA and CDR2 SQIVND (reference sequence).

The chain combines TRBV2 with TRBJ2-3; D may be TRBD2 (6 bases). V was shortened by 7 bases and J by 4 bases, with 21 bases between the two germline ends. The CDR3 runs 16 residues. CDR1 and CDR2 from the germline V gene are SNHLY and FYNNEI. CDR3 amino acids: CASNRPGLVISDTQYF. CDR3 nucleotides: TGTGCCAGCAATCGCCCGGGACTCGTGATCTCAGATACGCAGTATTTT.

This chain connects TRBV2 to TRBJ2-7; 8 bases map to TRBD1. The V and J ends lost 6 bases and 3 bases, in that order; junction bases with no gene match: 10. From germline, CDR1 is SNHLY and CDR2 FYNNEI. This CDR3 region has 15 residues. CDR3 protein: CASRGTGTGGYEQYF. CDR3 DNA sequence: TGTGCCAGCAGGGGAACCGGGACAGGAGGCTACGAGCAGTACTTC.

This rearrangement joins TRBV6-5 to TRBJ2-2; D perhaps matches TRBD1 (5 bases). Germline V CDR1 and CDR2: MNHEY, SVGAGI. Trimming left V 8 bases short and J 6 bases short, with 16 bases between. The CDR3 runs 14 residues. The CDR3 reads CASGARANPGELFF. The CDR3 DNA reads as TGTGCCAGCGGGGCTAGAGCTAACCCCGGGGAGCTGTTTTTT.

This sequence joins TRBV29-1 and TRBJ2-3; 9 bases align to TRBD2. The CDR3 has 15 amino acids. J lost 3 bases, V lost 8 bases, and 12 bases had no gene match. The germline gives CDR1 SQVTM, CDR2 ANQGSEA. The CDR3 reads CSSCLGLAGTDTQYF. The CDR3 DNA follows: TGCAGCTCCTGTCTGGGGCTAGCGGGGACAGATACGCAGTATTTT.

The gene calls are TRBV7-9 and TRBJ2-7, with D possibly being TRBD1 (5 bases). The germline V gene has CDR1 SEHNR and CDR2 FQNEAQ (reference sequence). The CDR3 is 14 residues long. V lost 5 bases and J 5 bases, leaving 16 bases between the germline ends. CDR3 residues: CASSAGPEGDEQYF. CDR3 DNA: TGTGCCAGCAGCGCCGGCCCTGAAGGGGACGAGCAGTACTTC.